Included here is one TCR beta chain sequence, with context. Its specificity is unknown. The sample originates from a study of cytomegalovirus exposure and HLA in healthy donors. Study conclusions and caveats: Listed as cytomegalovirus-associated were 170 or so TCR beta chains. Evidence from a later analysis indicated that most CMV-associated TCR beta chains looked HLA-restricted.

PCR primers comprised 60 Vbeta and 13 Jbeta primers. Generated by immunoSEQ multiplex PCR, the TCRdb table keeps only in-frame clones and is missing some. The sample yields approximately 110,000 clones, 65% to 90% seen once. Germline CDR1 is KGHSH and CDR2 is LQKENI. J gave up 5 bases and V 2 bases, and 4 bases lay outside the gene matches. CDR3 size: 14 residues. The material sequenced was PBMCs. The sequence was obtained from a man aged 25-40 years in good health and CMV-seropositive. J is TRBJ1-2 and V is TRBV18, with 8 bases identical to TRBD1. Here the CDR3 DNA reads TGTGCCAGCTCACCAGCGACAGGGGTATATGGCTACACCTTC. Its protein product is CASSPATGVYGYTF.